Below, 20 T cell receptor beta chains from the same sample are listed, as sequenced in a study of blood T cell repertoires in COVID-19. The protocol was immunoSEQ multiplex PCR, while the TCRdb copy is restricted to in-frame clones and leaves out a portion. Among fewer than 100,000 clones listed, 90% to 95% were seen once. Sequenced input: peripheral blood. The receptors here all came from a woman between 45 and 65 years old in a cohort sampled during active COVID-19.

The V call is TRBV5-1, the J call TRBJ2-5, with D possibly matching TRBD1 (7 bases). The CDR3 contains 18 residues. The V end was cut by 3 bases, the J end by 0 bases, with 21 bases between. Per germline, CDR1 SGHRS and CDR2 YFSETQ. Here the CDR3 reads CASSSLLPGGSHQETQYF. DNA for the CDR3: TGCGCCAGCAGCTCTCTTTTACCAGGGGGGTCCCACCAAGAGACCCAGTACTTC.

The chain is built from TRBV10-2 and TRBJ2-1, with 8 nucleotides matching TRBD2. Germline V gene sequence: CDR1 WSHSY, CDR2 SAAADI. There are 14 residues in the CDR3. Germline trimming cut 0 bases from V and 10 bases from J; bases unmatched to any gene: 5. CDR3 residues: CASSESTGRDEQFF. The DNA of the CDR3 is TGCGCCAGCAGTGAGTCGACCGGGAGGGACGAGCAGTTCTTC.

The chain joins TRBV24-1 to TRBJ1-2, with TRBD1 matching over 12 bases. Trimming at V came to 4 bases and at J to 8 bases, leaving 13 bases not matched to a gene. The CDR3 contains 17 residues. Germline V gene data show CDR1 as KGHDR and CDR2 as SFDVKD. The CDR3 DNA sequence: TGTGCCACCAGTGACCCCGGGACAGGGGGCCGGGGTGGAGGCTACACCTTC. Translated, it gives CATSDPGTGGRGGGYTF.

The genes are TRBV4-1 and TRBJ1-4; D is uncertain. The V and J ends lost 7 bases and 0 bases respectively, with 12 bases between them. Germline V gene sequence: CDR1 MGHRA, CDR2 YSYEKL. The length of the CDR3 is 15 residues. CDR3 nucleotide sequence: TGCGCCAGCACCCCTCAGGCAACAACTAATGAAAAACTGTTTTTT. Translated, it gives CASTPQATTNEKLFF.

The CDR3 loop reads CASSPGHEVEEAFF. CDR3 nucleotides: TGTGCCAGCAGCCCCGGACATGAAGTAGAGGAAGCTTTCTTT. This rearrangement joins TRBV21-1 to TRBJ1-1; the table's D gene call, TRBD1, was not cross checked with the DNA. TRBV21-1 is marked as a pseudogene. This CDR3 spans 14 amino acids.

This clone was detected once. J is TRBJ2-2 and V is TRBV28; 7 nucleotides line up with TRBD1. Germline CDR1 reads MDHEN; CDR2 reads SYDVKM. Trimming took 6 bases from V and 4 from J; bases not matched to a gene: 8. This CDR3 comprises 15 residues. CDR3 in DNA: TGTGCCAGCAGGAGAGAGGGACAGATCACCGGGGAGCTGTTTTTT. It specifies CASRREGQITGELFF.

A single count supports this clone. The chain has TRBV19 and TRBJ2-2, with D maybe TRBD2 (7 bases). CDR3 length: 16 amino acids. Deletions cut 6 bases from V and 6 bases from J, with 20 bases between. Germline lookup yields CDR1 LNHDA and CDR2 SQIVND (reference sequence). CDR3 nucleotides: TGTGCCAGTAGAAGGGGGGGCGCGAGAGGGCCCGGGGAGCTGTTTTTT. It encodes CASRRGGARGPGELFF.

This chain joins TRBV28 and TRBJ2-6, with TRBD1 identical over 9 bases. Germline V gene sequence: CDR1 MDHEN, CDR2 SYDVKM. V was pared by 3 bases and J by 2 bases, with 5 bases of the junction left unmatched. CDR3 length: 17 amino acids. The CDR3 loop reads CASSFLGQGTGANVLTF. In DNA form, the CDR3 reads TGTGCCAGCAGTTTTCTCGGACAGGGGACTGGGGCCAACGTCCTGACTTTC.

This sequence joins TRBV5-1 and TRBJ1-3; the D gene is possibly TRBD1 (6 bases). Trimming shortened V by 8 bases and J by 4 bases, and 13 bases separated the two germline ends. Germline V gene sequence: CDR1 SGHRS, CDR2 YFSETQ. The CDR3 sequence is 13 residues long. Here the CDR3 reads CASTQGQGNTIYF. CDR3 DNA: TGCGCCAGTACGCAGGGGCAGGGAAACACCATATATTTT.

This clone was detected a few times. The J gene is TRBJ2-2, the V gene TRBV7-3; D might be TRBD1 (5 bases). CDR3 length: 14 residues. V lost 2 bases to trimming and J lost 1 base, with 5 bases between them. Per the germline V gene, CDR1 is SGHTA and CDR2 is FQGTGA. The DNA for the CDR3 is TGTGCCAGCAGCTTACAGGGGAACACCGGGGAGCTGTTTTTT. Amino acids: CASSLQGNTGELFF. The full variable domain, its missing parts supplied by reference TRBV7-3 and TRBJ2-2, is GAGVSQTPSNKVTEKGKYVELRCDPISGHTALYWYRQSLGQGPEFLIYFQGTGAADDSGLPNDRFFAVRPEGSVSTLKIQRTERGDSAVYLCASSLQGNTGELFFGEGSRLTVL.

This chain uses TRBV7-9 with TRBJ1-2; D is undetermined. This CDR3 is built from 13 residues. Trimming left V 6 bases short and J 0 bases short, with 8 bases between. Germline loops: CDR1 SEHNR, CDR2 FQNEAQ (reference sequence). The CDR3 region is CASSGEANYGYTF. In nucleotides, the CDR3 is TGTGCCAGCAGTGGAGAAGCTAACTATGGCTACACCTTC.

Only a few counts were recorded for this clone. V gene TRBV6-1 combines with J gene TRBJ2-7, with a weak D call TRBD1 (6 bases). Germline V CDR1 and CDR2: MNHNS, SASEGT. V lost 1 base and J lost 2, with 9 bases in between. The CDR3 is 14 residues long. The CDR3 here is CASSEGHRAYEQYF. The CDR3 bases are TGTGCCAGCAGTGAAGGCCACAGGGCCTACGAGCAGTACTTC.

The chain is built from TRBV7-2 and TRBJ2-5; tentative D call: TRBD1 (7 bases). From germline, CDR1 is SGHTA and CDR2 FQGNSA. Trimming removed 5 bases at V and 5 bases at J, with 18 bases between. CDR3 length: 15 amino acids. CDR3 loop: CASSPHQGGVETQYF. CDR3 bases: TGTGCCAGCAGCCCCCACCAGGGGGGCGTGGAGACCCAGTACTTC.

The rearrangement links TRBV2 to TRBJ2-1, with D tentatively TRBD2 (6 bases). The CDR3 length is 12 residues. V lost 6 bases, J lost 10 bases, and 13 bases lay in between. Germline values: CDR1 SNHLY, CDR2 FYNNEI. In DNA, the CDR3 is TGTGCCAGCAGGGGGGACTCGCTGGAGCAGTTCTTC. Amino acids: CASRGDSLEQFF. Filled out from reference TRBV2 and TRBJ2-1, the complete variable domain reads EPEVTQTPSHQVTQMGQEVILRCVPISNHLYFYWYRQILGQKVEFLVSFYNNEISEKSEIFDDQFSVERPDGSNFTLKIRSTKLEDSAMYFCASRGDSLEQFFGPGTRLTVL.

The genes are TRBV18 and TRBJ1-1; D uncertain. CDR3 size: 16 residues. Trimming took 3 bases from V and 5 from J, leaving 19 bases between them. CDR1 is KGHSH and CDR2 is LQKENI in the germline V gene. The CDR3 coding sequence is TGTGCCAGCTCACCCAGCGCCCCCGGGATTAGGACTGAAGCTTTCTTT. Translation gives CASSPSAPGIRTEAFF.

The chain links TRBV4-1 to TRBJ1-4; D not resolved. Germline V gene lookup returns CDR1 MGHRA and CDR2 YSYEKL. V gave up 1 base and J gave up 8 bases, with 17 bases separating them. The CDR3 covers 16 residues. CDR3 bases: TGCGCCAGCAGCCAAGGGGTAGTAGCCAAGGCGGAAAAACTGTTTTTT. Protein product: CASSQGVVAKAEKLFF.

The rearrangement joins TRBV28 to TRBJ1-2, with a tentative D call TRBD1 (5 bases). Per the germline V gene, CDR1 is MDHEN and CDR2 is SYDVKM. The CDR3 is made up of 16 amino acids. V was clipped by 1 base and J by 5 bases, with 17 bases between them. The CDR3 coding sequence is TGTGCCAGCAGTTTATATGTCCGTGGGGGGGATTATGGCTACACCTTC. Encoded protein: CASSLYVRGGDYGYTF.

This clone was recorded a few times. The rearrangement links TRBV11-3 to TRBJ2-2, with D possibly matching TRBD2 (5 bases). The CDR3 is made up of 15 amino acids. Trimming stripped 3 bases from V and 3 bases from J, with 11 bases between. The germline V gene has CDR1 SGHNT and CDR2 YENEEA. The DNA for the CDR3 is TGTGCCAGCAGCTTCCTCGGACTTGACACCGGGGAGCTGTTTTTT. This sequence encodes CASSFLGLDTGELFF.

This clone has more than one count but fewer than ten. V usage is TRBV7-9 and J usage is TRBJ1-2; TRBD1 aligns across 8 bases. The trim removed 5 bases at V and 4 bases at J, leaving 3 bases unmatched. Germline CDR1 is SEHNR and CDR2 is FQNEAQ (reference sequence). This CDR3 has 13 residues. The CDR3 reads CASSPGQVYGYTF. In DNA, the CDR3 is TGTGCCAGCAGCCCGGGACAGGTCTATGGCTACACCTTC.

This chain joins TRBV14 and TRBJ1-4, with TRBD1 matching over 8 bases. V lost 6 bases to trimming and J lost 8 bases; unmatched junction nucleotides: 8. The CDR3 is 14 residues long. CDR1 is SGHDN, CDR2 FVKESK, per germline. This CDR3 is CASRRQGRGEKLFF. DNA of the CDR3: TGTGCCAGCAGACGACAGGGGAGGGGGGAAAAACTGTTTTTT.